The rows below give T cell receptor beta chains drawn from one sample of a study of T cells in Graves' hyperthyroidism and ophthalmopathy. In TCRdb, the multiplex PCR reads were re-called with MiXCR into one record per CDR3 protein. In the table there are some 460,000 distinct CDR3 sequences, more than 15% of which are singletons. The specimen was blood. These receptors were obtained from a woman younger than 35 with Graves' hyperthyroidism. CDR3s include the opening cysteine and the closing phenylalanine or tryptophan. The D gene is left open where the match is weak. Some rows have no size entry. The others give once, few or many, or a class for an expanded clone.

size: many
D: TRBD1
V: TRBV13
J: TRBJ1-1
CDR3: CASSQGARGEAFF
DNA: TGTGCCAGCAGCCAAGGGGCCAGGGGGGAAGCTTTCTTT

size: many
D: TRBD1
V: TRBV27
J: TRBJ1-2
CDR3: CASSPQGQPNYGYTF
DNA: TGTGCCAGCAGTCCCCAGGGACAGCCTAACTATGGCTACACCTTC

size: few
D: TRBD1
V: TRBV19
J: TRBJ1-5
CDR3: CASSSMTGRGQPQHF
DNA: TGTGCCAGCTCCTCAATGACAGGGCGCGGACAGCCCCAGCATTTT

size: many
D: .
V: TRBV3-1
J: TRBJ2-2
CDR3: CASSPYLPANTGELFF
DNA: TGTGCCAGCAGCCCTTATTTGCCCGCGAACACCGGGGAGCTGTTTTTT

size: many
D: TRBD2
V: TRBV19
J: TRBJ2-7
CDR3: CASSTRGLAGVYEQYF
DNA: TGTGCCAGTAGTACCCGGGGACTAGCGGGAGTCTACGAGCAGTACTTC

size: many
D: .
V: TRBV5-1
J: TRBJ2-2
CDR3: CASRPDPGTAGELFF
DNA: TGCGCCAGCAGGCCGGACCCCGGGACCGCCGGGGAGCTGTTTTTT

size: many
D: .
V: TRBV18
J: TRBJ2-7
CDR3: CASSPGGPISYEQYF
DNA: TGTGCCAGCTCACCCGGAGGGCCAATTTCCTACGAGCAGTACTTC

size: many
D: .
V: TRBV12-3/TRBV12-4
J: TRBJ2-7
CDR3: CASSPRMAYEQYF
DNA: TGTGCCAGCAGTCCCCGGATGGCCTACGAGCAGTACTTC

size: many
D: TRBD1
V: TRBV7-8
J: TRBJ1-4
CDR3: CASSYRDRGPATNEKLFF
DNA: TGTGCCAGCAGCTACAGGGACAGGGGGCCTGCAACTAATGAAAAACTGTTTTTT

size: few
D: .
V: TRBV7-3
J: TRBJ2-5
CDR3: CASSRLGGAGETQYF
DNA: TGTGCCAGCAGCCGCCTGGGGGGGGCAGGAGAGACCCAGTACTTC

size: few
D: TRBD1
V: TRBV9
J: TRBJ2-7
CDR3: CASSPTRDSTYEQYF
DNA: TGTGCCAGCAGCCCAACGAGGGACAGCACCTACGAGCAGTACTTC

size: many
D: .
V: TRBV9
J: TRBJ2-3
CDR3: CASSVLGLRTDTQYF
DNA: TGTGCCAGCAGCGTACTGGGCCTACGCACAGATACGCAGTATTTT

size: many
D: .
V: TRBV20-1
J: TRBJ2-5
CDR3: CSAARTEYQETQYF
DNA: TGCAGTGCTGCCCGGACAGAGTACCAAGAGACCCAGTACTTC

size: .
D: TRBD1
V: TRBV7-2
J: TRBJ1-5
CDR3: CASSFNDRAQHF
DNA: TGTGCCAGCAGCTTCAACGACAGGGCCCAGCATTTT

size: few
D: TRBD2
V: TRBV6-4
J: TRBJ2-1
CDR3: CASSDSTGGLAGEYEQFF
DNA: TGTGCCAGCAGTGACTCTACAGGGGGACTAGCGGGAGAGTATGAGCAGTTCTTC

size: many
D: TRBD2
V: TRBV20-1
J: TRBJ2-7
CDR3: CSAREWGLAGRYEQYF
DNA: TGCAGTGCTAGAGAATGGGGGCTAGCGGGACGGTACGAGCAGTACTTC

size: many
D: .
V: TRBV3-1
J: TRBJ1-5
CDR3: CASSQGGTANQPQHF
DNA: TGTGCCAGCAGCCAGGGCGGAACAGCTAATCAGCCCCAGCATTTT

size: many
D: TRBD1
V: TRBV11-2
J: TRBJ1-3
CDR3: CASSLQGAGNTIYF
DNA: TGTGCCAGCAGCCTACAGGGGGCTGGAAACACCATATATTTT

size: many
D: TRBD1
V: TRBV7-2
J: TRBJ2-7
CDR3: CASSTGDRAYEQYF
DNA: TGTGCCAGCAGCACGGGGGACAGGGCCTACGAGCAGTACTTC

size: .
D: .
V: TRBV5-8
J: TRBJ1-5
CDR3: CASRTQGEGQPQHF
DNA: TGTGCCAGCAGGACACAGGGTGAAGGGCAGCCCCAGCATTTT